This TCR beta chain emerged from a study of human T cells and chemical hapten exposure. This clonotype was seen at least ten times. Time point denoted: pre-sensitization, week 0. The sample's treatment: therapeutic diphenylcyclopropenone sensitization with weekly scalp DPC. Germline V gene lookup returns CDR1 SGDLS and CDR2 YYNGEE. This CDR3 spans 15 amino acids. J lost 5 bases, V lost 1 base, and 4 bases had no gene match. TCRdb used MiXCR to reprocess the RACE reads, holding one entry per CDR3 protein. This table has a few hundred thousand distinct CDR3 sequences, 7.5% to 10% appearing once. Sequenced material: whole blood, taken in connection with sensitization to the hapten diphenylcyclopropenone (DPC). The receptor's source is a woman in her thirties or forties with alopecia areata. Some clones in this sample may be carry-over from other donors' samples. The chain uses TRBV9 and TRBJ2-2; the match to TRBD1 covers 8 bases. The CDR3 here is CASSVQGARTGELFF. CDR3 bases: TGTGCCAGCAGCGTACAGGGGGCGAGAACCGGGGAGCTGTTTTTT.